The 30 T cell receptor beta chains below all came from one sample that was sequenced in a study of shared clonotypes between healthy human individuals. TCRdb keeps only in-frame clones here, not all; method: immunoSEQ multiplex PCR. This sample has hundreds of thousands of clones, with about 74% found just once. The sequenced sample was memory CD4+ T cells sorted from blood. Subset indicated: CD45RA-negative fraction. These receptors originate from a woman aged 25-40 years in good health.

This chain uses TRBV25-1 with TRBJ1-4; no clear D gene. The CDR3 has 13 residues. V was pared by 4 bases and J by 4 bases, with 7 bases between. Germline V gene lookup returns CDR1 MGHDK and CDR2 SYGVNS. CDR3 bases: TGTGCCAGCAGTGGGCATCATAATGAAAAACTGTTTTTT. It translates to CASSGHHNEKLFF.

This rearrangement joins TRBV4-1 to TRBJ1-2; D perhaps matches TRBD1 (5 bases). The germline V gene encodes CDR1 MGHRA and CDR2 YSYEKL. This CDR3 spans 16 amino acids. The V end was cut by 3 bases, the J end by 2 bases, with 16 bases between. CDR3 nucleotides: TGCGCCAGCAGCCACCTGGTCGGAGGGACCAACTATGGCTACACCTTC. The encoded protein is CASSHLVGGTNYGYTF.

The rearrangement links TRBV10-1 to TRBJ2-2; unclear D gene. Looked up from germline, CDR1 is WNHNN and CDR2 is SYGVQD (reference sequence). V gave up 7 bases and J gave up 6 bases, with 9 bases separating them. The CDR3 is 12 residues long. CDR3 amino acids: CASMSNAGELFF. In nucleotides, the CDR3 is TGCGCCAGCATGAGCAACGCCGGGGAGCTGTTTTTT.

This clone was counted ten times or more. The chain carries TRBV6-6 and TRBJ2-5; D possibly uses TRBD1 or TRBD2 (5 bases each). The CDR3 is made up of 14 amino acids. The germline gives CDR1 MNHNY, CDR2 SVGAGI (reference sequence). Trimming removed 4 bases at V and 7 bases at J, with 16 bases between. This CDR3 is CASSWGSDPATQYF. CDR3 coding DNA: TGTGCCAGCAGTTGGGGGTCGGACCCCGCGACCCAGTACTTC.

V is TRBV6-5 and J is TRBJ2-1; 7 positions match TRBD1. This CDR3 is built from 13 residues. With 4 bases clipped from V and 8 bases from J, the junction kept 5 bases outside the gene matches. Germline V gene data show CDR1 as MNHEY and CDR2 as SVGAGI. The CDR3 loop is CASSSTGLDEQFF. The CDR3, as DNA: TGTGCCAGCAGTTCGACAGGGTTGGATGAGCAGTTCTTC.

J is TRBJ2-6 and V is TRBV5-5, with 7 bases aligning to TRBD1. The CDR3 totals 15 residues. The V and J ends lost 4 bases and 2 bases, in that order; junction bases with no gene match: 3. Germline V gives CDR1 SGHKS, CDR2 YYEKEE (reference sequence). The CDR3 DNA reads as TGTGCCAGCAGCCTACAGGGGACTGGGGCCAACGTCCTGACTTTC. This gives the protein CASSLQGTGANVLTF.

The chain combines TRBV5-1 with TRBJ1-1; D unclear. CDR1 SGHRS and CDR2 YFSETQ come from the germline V gene. V was cut by 0 bases and J by 0 bases, with 15 bases left in between. The CDR3 length is 17 residues. The CDR3 sequence is CASSLGIGFAMNTEAFF. The DNA for the CDR3 is TGCGCCAGCAGCTTGGGGATCGGGTTTGCTATGAACACTGAAGCTTTCTTT.

The chain is built from TRBV15 and TRBJ1-5, with D hard to call. Trimming cost V 0 bases and J 0 bases, with 9 bases left between them. The CDR3 covers 16 residues. Germline V gives CDR1 LNHNV, CDR2 YYDKDF (reference sequence). This CDR3 is CATSRDRDYSNQPQHF. The CDR3 bases are TGTGCCACCAGCAGAGATCGGGATTATAGCAATCAGCCCCAGCATTTT.

This chain's CDR3 is CASSLGAGGGTEAFF. The CDR3 coding sequence is TGTGCCAGCAGCTTAGGGGCAGGGGGCGGCACTGAAGCTTTCTTT. The chain recombines TRBV11-2 with TRBJ1-1; 8 bases match TRBD1. From germline, CDR1 is SGHAT and CDR2 FQNNGV. The CDR3 extends over 15 amino acids. V lost 1 base, J lost 4 bases, and 5 bases stayed unmatched. Full variable domain (rest looked up from reference TRBV11-2 and TRBJ1-1): EAGVAQSPRYKIIEKRQSVAFWCNPISGHATLYWYQQILGQGPKLLIQFQNNGVVDDSQLPKDRFSAERLKGVDSTLKIQPAKLEDSAVYLCASSLGAGGGTEAFFGQGTRLTVV.

In this sample, this clone turned up a few times. This chain links TRBV27 with TRBJ1-5; TRBD1 is a possible D gene (6 bases). This CDR3 comprises 16 residues. Germline V CDR1 and CDR2: MNHEY, SMNVEV (reference sequence). V dropped 0 bases and J dropped 4 bases, with 13 bases sitting between them. The CDR3 coding sequence is TGTGCCAGCAGTTTATCGATTCCGGACAGAAATCAGCCCCAGCATTTT. Its translation: CASSLSIPDRNQPQHF.

This chain connects TRBV28 to TRBJ2-7, with 8 bases that match TRBD1. The CDR3 consists of 14 residues. CDR1 is MDHEN and CDR2 is SYDVKM in the germline V gene. V shed 6 bases and J 6 bases; nucleotides not matched to a gene: 10. The CDR3 region is CASSFRTGPGEQYF. CDR3 sequence (DNA): TGTGCCAGCAGCTTCAGGACAGGGCCGGGCGAGCAGTACTTC.

In this sample, this clone turned up a few times. Other DNA sequences in the sample encode the same CDR3. The chain combines TRBV28 with TRBJ1-2; TRBD1 aligns across 8 bases. The CDR3 spans 14 residues. V lost 6 bases to trimming and J lost 7 bases; unmatched junction nucleotides: 10. Germline values: CDR1 MDHEN, CDR2 SYDVKM. DNA of the CDR3: TGTGCCAGCAGACCGCCTGGACAGGGTTTTGGCTACACCTTC. It translates to CASRPPGQGFGYTF.

V gene TRBV7-9 combines with J gene TRBJ2-7; either TRBD1 or TRBD2 may fit D (5 bases each). CDR1 and CDR2 from the germline V gene are SEHNR and FQNEAQ (reference sequence). The CDR3 covers 16 residues. Between the trimmed V and J ends, which lost 4 bases and 4 bases, there was a span of 20 bases. CDR3 DNA sequence: TGTGCCAGCAGCTCAAGAGAGGGGAAACCTATGTACGAGCAGTACTTC. Translated, it gives CASSSREGKPMYEQYF.

The CDR3 coding sequence is TGTGCCAGCAGTTCGACGGCCCTGTCTGATTCCTACGAGCAGTACTTC. Amino acid sequence: CASSSTALSDSYEQYF. This chain joins TRBV6-5 and TRBJ2-7; D is unclear. V dropped 4 bases and J dropped 1 base, with 17 bases sitting between them. This CDR3 spans 16 amino acids. CDR1 MNHEY and CDR2 SVGAGI come from the germline V gene.

This clone was observed a few times. In DNA, the CDR3 is TGCAGCCCGGGTGGGGGGGGCACAGATACGCAGTATTTT. This sequence encodes CSPGGGGTDTQYF. The chain is built from TRBV29-1 and TRBJ2-3, with 7 nucleotides matching TRBD2. With 8 bases clipped from V and 1 base from J, the junction kept 6 bases outside the gene matches. This CDR3 is built from 13 residues. Germline V gene data show CDR1 as SQVTM and CDR2 as ANQGSEA.

The chain is built from TRBV27 and TRBJ2-3, with D tentatively TRBD1 (7 bases). Deletions cut 4 bases from V and 2 bases from J, with 19 bases between. Germline lookup yields CDR1 MNHEY and CDR2 SMNVEV (reference sequence). The CDR3 loop spans 17 amino acids. The CDR3 spells CASSSFRQGGPTDTQYF. CDR3 coding DNA: TGTGCCAGCAGTTCCTTTCGACAGGGAGGACCCACAGATACGCAGTATTTT.

With regard to this clone: Additional DNA sequences in this sample encode the identical CDR3. The V call is TRBV18, the J call TRBJ1-1; 7 bases fit TRBD1. Per germline, CDR1 KGHSH and CDR2 LQKENI. The CDR3 totals 13 residues. After removal of 6 bases from V and 1 base from J, the junction contained 2 bases not matched to a gene. The chain's CDR3 is CASSGDRNTEAFF. The CDR3 nucleotides read TGTGCCAGCTCGGGGGACAGGAACACTGAAGCTTTCTTT.

This clone came up once. The chain combines TRBV19 with TRBJ1-5; no clear D. CDR3 size: 16 residues. The V gene lost 2 bases and the J gene lost 0 bases, with 11 bases spanning the gap. The germline V gene encodes CDR1 LNHDA and CDR2 SQIVND (reference sequence). CDR3 sequence: CASSIRRTVSNQPQHF. DNA of the CDR3: TGTGCCAGTAGTATACGAAGGACGGTTAGCAATCAGCCCCAGCATTTT.

The chain recombines TRBV4-1 with TRBJ1-4; no clear D gene. Germline V gives CDR1 MGHRA, CDR2 YSYEKL. The CDR3 is 14 amino acids. The V gene lost 2 bases and the J gene lost 0 bases, with 4 bases spanning the gap. CDR3 sequence: CASSQRATNEKLFF. The CDR3 DNA reads TGCGCCAGCAGCCAACGAGCAACTAATGAAAAACTGTTTTTT.

The chain couples TRBV6-6 to TRBJ2-7; D gene unclear. This CDR3 has 16 amino acids. Germline V gene data show CDR1 as MNHNY and CDR2 as SVGAGI (reference sequence). V shed 2 bases and J shed 2 bases, with 16 bases lying between them. The CDR3 region is CASSYALGMGTYEQYF. Here the CDR3 DNA reads TGTGCCAGCAGTTACGCCCTTGGCATGGGCACCTACGAGCAGTACTTC.

This clone was detected only a few times. In DNA form, the CDR3 reads TGTGCCAGCAGCCAAGCACACGGAAGCTCCTACAATGAGCAGTTCTTC. Translating it yields CASSQAHGSSYNEQFF. The rearrangement links TRBV4-2 to TRBJ2-1; D unclear. From germline, CDR1 is LGHNA and CDR2 YNFKEQ. The CDR3 spans 16 residues. The germline V and J ends were trimmed by 1 base and 0 bases, with 10 bases remaining between them.

This clone was found a few times. The rearrangement uses TRBV6-5 and TRBJ2-2; D may match TRBD1 or TRBD2 (5 bases each). V lost 2 bases and J lost 8, with 9 bases in between. The CDR3 consists of 13 residues. Germline values: CDR1 MNHEY, CDR2 SVGAGI. As DNA, the CDR3 is TGTGCCAGCAGTTACGAGGGGTTGGGGGAGCTGTTTTTT. Protein: CASSYEGLGELFF.

This chain links TRBV7-9 with TRBJ1-1; possibly TRBD1 for D (6 bases). From germline, CDR1 is SEHNR and CDR2 FQNEAQ (reference sequence). The V end was cut by 5 bases, the J end by 13 bases, with 20 bases between. The CDR3 sequence is 13 residues long. DNA for the CDR3: TGTGCCAGCAGCCCTAGGACAGCCGGGTTGGATTTCTTT. Its translation is CASSPRTAGLDFF. Using reference TRBV7-9 and TRBJ1-1 for the parts outside the CDR3, the full variable domain is DTGVSQNPRHKITKRGQNVTFRCDPISEHNRLYWYRQTLGQGPEFLTYFQNEAQLEKSRLLSDRFSAERPKGSFSTLEIQRTEQGDSAMYLCASSPRTAGLDFFGQGTRLTVV.

The chain links TRBV6-1 to TRBJ2-3; D ambiguous. V was clipped by 8 bases and J by 0 bases, with 12 bases between them. Looked up from germline, CDR1 is MNHNS and CDR2 is SASEGT. This CDR3 comprises 14 residues. CDR3 sequence: CASLSPGSTDTQYF. The CDR3 coding sequence is TGTGCCAGCCTTAGTCCTGGGAGCACAGATACGCAGTATTTT.

The CDR3 here is CASNRAQLSTDTQYF. Here the CDR3 DNA reads TGTGCCAGCAACCGGGCACAGCTTAGCACAGATACGCAGTATTTT. The J gene is TRBJ2-3, the V gene TRBV2, with D hard to call. This CDR3 region has 15 residues. Per germline, CDR1 SNHLY and CDR2 FYNNEI. Trimming shortened V by 7 bases and J by 0 bases, and 14 bases separated the two germline ends. The full variable domain, rest sourced from reference TRBV2 and TRBJ2-3, is EPEVTQTPSHQVTQMGQEVILRCVPISNHLYFYWYRQILGQKVEFLVSFYNNEISEKSEIFDDQFSVERPDGSNFTLKIRSTKLEDSAMYFCASNRAQLSTDTQYFGPGTRLTVL.

This clone has just a few counts. The chain is built from TRBV16 and TRBJ2-5; 9 bases align to TRBD1. Germline CDR1 reads KGHSY; CDR2 reads FQNENV. The CDR3 is 15 amino acids. The V gene end was trimmed by 4 bases and the J gene end by 5 bases; junction bases not matched to a gene: 8. The CDR3 coding sequence is TGTGCCAGCAGCCTGCGTGGACAGGGGATCGAGACCCAGTACTTC. Translating it yields CASSLRGQGIETQYF.

The rearrangement joins TRBV29-1 to TRBJ2-5; D may be TRBD1 or TRBD2 (5 bases each). V lost 4 bases and J 4 bases, leaving 10 bases between the germline ends. The CDR3 has 12 amino acids. Germline V lookup: CDR1 SQVTM, CDR2 ANQGSEA. The CDR3 DNA reads as TGCAGCGTTGTAGATGGGGGAGAGACCCAGTACTTC. This translates into CSVVDGGETQYF.

The genes are TRBV18 and TRBJ2-1; 12 bases agree with TRBD2. V was pared by 0 bases and J by 7 bases, with 7 bases of the junction left unmatched. Germline loops: CDR1 KGHSH, CDR2 LQKENI. The CDR3 totals 17 residues. CDR3 in amino acids: CASSPPRTSGITNEQFF. Here the CDR3 DNA reads TGTGCCAGCTCACCACCTCGGACTAGCGGGATTACGAATGAGCAGTTCTTC.

The sample holds a few counts of this clone. V gene TRBV7-2 combines with J gene TRBJ2-1; TRBD2 agrees at 8 bases. The V gene's germline CDR1 is SGHTA and CDR2 FQGNSA. The CDR3 is made up of 16 amino acids. V shed 6 bases and J 8 bases; nucleotides not matched to a gene: 15. The CDR3 sequence is CASSSAGGGGWYEQFF. The CDR3 bases are TGTGCCAGCAGTTCGGCCGGGGGCGGGGGGTGGTATGAGCAGTTCTTC.

The chain combines TRBV14 with TRBJ2-5; maybe TRBD2 (6 bases). Germline lookup yields CDR1 SGHDN and CDR2 FVKESK. This CDR3 region has 13 residues. V was pared by 1 base and J by 8 bases, with 11 bases between. CDR3 loop: CASSQGRRVTQYF. CDR3 nucleotides: TGTGCCAGCAGCCAAGGACGGAGGGTAACCCAGTACTTC.